This T cell receptor beta chain comes out of a study of human T cells and chemical hapten exposure. TCRdb recomputed calls from the 5' RACE reads with MiXCR, one row per CDR3 protein. The sample carries around 80,000 distinct CDR3 sequences, more than 15% recorded once. Germline CDR1 and CDR2: SEHNR and FQNEAQ (reference sequence). Trimming removed 5 bases at V and 5 bases at J, with 9 bases between. This CDR3 is 12 amino acids long. Someone pulled total RNA out of unfractionated whole blood. The sequence came from a female donor in good health. The V call is TRBV7-9, the J call TRBJ2-5; D gene uncertain. CDR3 region: CASSQEQETQYF. CDR3 nucleotide sequence: TGTGCCAGCAGCCAAGAACAGGAGACCCAGTACTTC.